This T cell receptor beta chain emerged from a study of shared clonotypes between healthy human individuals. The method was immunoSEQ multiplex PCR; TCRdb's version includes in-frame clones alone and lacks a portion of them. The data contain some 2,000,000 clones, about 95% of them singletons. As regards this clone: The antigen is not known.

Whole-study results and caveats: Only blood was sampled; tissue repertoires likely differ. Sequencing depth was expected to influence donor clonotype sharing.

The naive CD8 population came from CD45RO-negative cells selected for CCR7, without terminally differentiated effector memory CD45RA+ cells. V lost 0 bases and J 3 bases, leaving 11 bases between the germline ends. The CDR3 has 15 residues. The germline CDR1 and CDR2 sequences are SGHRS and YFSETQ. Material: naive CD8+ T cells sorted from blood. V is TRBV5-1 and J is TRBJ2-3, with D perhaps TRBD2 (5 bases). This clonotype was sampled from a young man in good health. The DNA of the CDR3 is TGCGCCAGCAGCTTGGTTTCGGGGAGAACAGATACGCAGTATTTT. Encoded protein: CASSLVSGRTDTQYF.